Below, 29 T cell receptor beta chains from the same sample are listed, as sequenced in a study of shared clonotypes between healthy human individuals. Only in-frame clones appear in the TCRdb table, and some are missing; sequencing was by immunoSEQ multiplex PCR. The data show about 1,900,000 clones, approximately 95% seen once. CD45RO-negative, CCR7-selected cells formed the naive CD8 fraction, which excluded terminally differentiated effector memory CD45RA+ cells. The material sequenced was naive CD8+ T cells sorted from blood. The receptors derive from a man younger than 35 in good health.

The chain uses TRBV7-8 and TRBJ2-1, with D possibly matching TRBD2 (7 bases). There are 15 residues in the CDR3. Germline V gene sequence: CDR1 SGHVS, CDR2 FQNEAQ. The V end lost 9 bases, the J end lost 5 bases, and 20 bases lay between the germline ends. This CDR3 is CASLRGGSTHNEQFF. Written as DNA, the CDR3 is TGTGCCAGTCTCAGGGGCGGGAGTACCCACAATGAGCAGTTCTTC.

The rearrangement joins TRBV27 to TRBJ1-2; D is unclear. The CDR3 extends over 15 amino acids. V was cut by 5 bases and J by 0 bases, with 13 bases left in between. Germline CDR1 reads MNHEY; CDR2 reads SMNVEV (reference sequence). The DNA of the CDR3 is TGTGCCAGCAGTCTAGACGGCGCATCTAACTATGGCTACACCTTC. Encoded protein: CASSLDGASNYGYTF.

The sample holds one count of this clone. The chain joins TRBV7-9 to TRBJ1-6; D unresolved. With 4 bases removed from V and 7 bases from J, the gap between germline ends came to 14 bases. Germline CDR1 SEHNR, CDR2 FQNEAQ (reference sequence). The CDR3 sequence is 15 residues long. The CDR3 spells CASSYAGEGNSPLHF. CDR3 in DNA: TGTGCCAGCAGCTACGCGGGTGAGGGAAATTCACCCCTCCACTTT.

As concerns this clone: The same CDR3 can be traced to other DNA sequences in this sample. This sequence joins TRBV5-6 and TRBJ2-5; 10 nucleotides line up with TRBD1. The CDR3 is made up of 14 amino acids. CDR1 and CDR2 (germline): SGHDT, YYEEEE. The J segment lost 5 bases and the V segment lost 4 bases, leaving 5 bases of the junction unmatched. The CDR3 reads CASSLGQGIETQYF. CDR3 coding DNA: TGTGCCAGCAGCCTGGGACAGGGGATCGAGACCCAGTACTTC.

A single count supports this clone. The CDR3 DNA follows: TGTGCCAGTAGTAAGGGGGGACGGCTTCGAGCGAGCAATCAGCCCCAGCATTTT. It codes for CASSKGGRLRASNQPQHF. The rearrangement uses TRBV19 and TRBJ1-5; a possible D gene is TRBD1 (6 bases). The CDR3 consists of 18 residues. V lost 4 bases to trimming and J lost 1 base, with 20 bases between them. Germline V gene data show CDR1 as LNHDA and CDR2 as SQIVND (reference sequence).

The chain employs TRBV21-1 and TRBJ2-3; no DNA check was done on the table's D call, TRBD2. TRBV21-1 is labeled a pseudogene. CDR3 length: 16 residues. CDR3 DNA: TGTGCCAGCAGCGGGCCTAGCGGGAGTGCGATAGATACGCAGTATTTT. Its protein is CASSGPSGSAIDTQYF.

The rearrangement uses TRBV5-6 and TRBJ2-7; D may be TRBD2 (6 bases). V lost 0 bases and J lost 0, with 16 bases in between. Germline CDR1 reads SGHDT; CDR2 reads YYEEEE. There are 17 residues in the CDR3. The CDR3 DNA reads TGTGCCAGCAGCTTGGTGGCGGGAAGCCCCAGCTCCTACGAGCAGTACTTC. Translating it yields CASSLVAGSPSSYEQYF.

The J gene is TRBJ1-6, the V gene TRBV27; 7 nucleotides line up with TRBD1. V shed 10 bases and J 7 bases; nucleotides not matched to a gene: 7. This CDR3 comprises 13 residues. Germline CDR1 MNHEY, CDR2 SMNVEV (reference sequence). CDR3 sequence: CATPDRMNSPLHF. The CDR3 nucleotides are TGTGCCACTCCGGACAGGATGAATTCACCCCTCCACTTT.

The chain employs TRBV10-3 and TRBJ2-1, with 13 positions matching TRBD2. The ends lost 4 bases at V and 8 bases at J; junction bases unmatched: 8. The CDR3 runs to 16 residues. CDR1 and CDR2 (germline): ENHRY, SYGVKD. This CDR3 reads CAISGSGLAGEYEQFF. The CDR3 DNA follows: TGTGCCATCAGTGGTTCAGGACTAGCGGGAGAGTATGAGCAGTTCTTC.

The chain uses TRBV9 and TRBJ2-2, with 13 bases matching TRBD2. The CDR3 runs to 16 residues. The ends lost 5 bases at V and 5 bases at J; junction bases unmatched: 6. The germline gives CDR1 SGDLS, CDR2 YYNGEE. CDR3: CASSHSLAGGTGELFF. In DNA form, the CDR3 reads TGTGCCAGCAGTCACTCACTAGCGGGAGGGACCGGGGAGCTGTTTTTT.

The chain has TRBV11-2 and TRBJ2-7; D is perhaps TRBD2 (6 bases). Trimming pared 1 base from V and 2 bases from J, leaving 12 bases between. This CDR3 is built from 15 residues. Germline loops: CDR1 SGHAT, CDR2 FQNNGV. The CDR3 DNA reads TGTGCCAGCAGCTTAGGTTCAGGCGGGGCCTACGAGCAGTACTTC. Translating gives CASSLGSGGAYEQYF. Full variable domain (remainder filled in from reference TRBV11-2 and TRBJ2-7): EAGVAQSPRYKIIEKRQSVAFWCNPISGHATLYWYQQILGQGPKLLIQFQNNGVVDDSQLPKDRFSAERLKGVDSTLKIQPAKLEDSAVYLCASSLGSGGAYEQYFGPGTRLTVT.

The chain combines TRBV14 with TRBJ1-1, with 8 bases fitting TRBD1. Germline CDR1 and CDR2: SGHDN and FVKESK. J gave up 3 bases and V 3 bases, and 9 bases lay outside the gene matches. The CDR3 runs to 16 residues. DNA for the CDR3: TGTGCCAGCAGCCAGCTACTCCAGGGGGCATACACTGAAGCTTTCTTT. This codes for CASSQLLQGAYTEAFF.

To note about this clone: The same CDR3 also results from other DNA sequences found in this sample. The chain links TRBV7-9 to TRBJ2-3; D is unresolved. Trimming took 5 bases from V and 4 from J, leaving 7 bases between them. Germline V gene sequence: CDR1 SEHNR, CDR2 FQNEAQ (reference sequence). There are 12 residues in the CDR3. CDR3: CASSLSADTQYF. The CDR3 DNA reads TGTGCCAGCAGCCTTTCGGCAGATACGCAGTATTTT.

The CDR3 here is CASSSSTSAQETQYF. DNA for the CDR3: TGTGCCAGCAGCTCTTCGACTAGCGCACAAGAGACCCAGTACTTC. The chain is built from TRBV7-9 and TRBJ2-5; 8 bases line up with TRBD2. CDR1 and CDR2 (germline): SEHNR, FQNEAQ (reference sequence). Germline trimming cut 4 bases from V and 2 bases from J; bases unmatched to any gene: 6. The CDR3 extends over 15 amino acids.

Concerning this clone: Other DNA sequences in this sample translate to the same CDR3. The chain recombines TRBV9 with TRBJ1-1; the D gene is possibly TRBD1 (6 bases). Trimming stripped 0 bases from V and 0 bases from J, with 9 bases between. This CDR3 is 15 amino acids long. Germline CDR1 is SGDLS and CDR2 is YYNGEE. The CDR3 region is CASSVGGGLNTEAFF. CDR3 in DNA: TGTGCCAGCAGCGTAGGAGGGGGATTGAACACTGAAGCTTTCTTT.

This rearrangement joins TRBV4-1 to TRBJ1-1, with D possibly matching TRBD1 (5 bases). The germline V and J ends were trimmed by 5 bases and 7 bases, with 17 bases remaining between them. This CDR3 comprises 14 residues. The germline V gene has CDR1 MGHRA and CDR2 YSYEKL. The CDR3 reads CASSSDRGIFEAFF. CDR3 nucleotide sequence: TGCGCCAGCAGCAGTGATCGGGGGATCTTTGAAGCTTTCTTT.

A single count supports this clone. The rearrangement joins TRBV13 to TRBJ2-7, with D tentatively TRBD1 (6 bases). Trimming took off 5 bases at V and 6 bases at J, with 20 bases between the two ends. Germline CDR1 PRHDT, CDR2 FYEKMQ (reference sequence). There are 15 residues in the CDR3. DNA for the CDR3: TGTGCCAGCAGCCCAGGGGTTGGCGGCCAGGCCGAGCAGTACTTC. Translation: CASSPGVGGQAEQYF.

J is TRBJ2-1 and V is TRBV5-4; D not resolved. CDR1 is SGHNT, CDR2 YYREEE, per germline (reference sequence). This CDR3 has 13 residues. Trimming removed 0 bases from V and 8 bases from J, with 9 bases in between. The CDR3 sequence: CASSLGLWDEQFF. In nucleotides, the CDR3 is TGTGCCAGCAGCTTGGGACTTTGGGATGAGCAGTTCTTC.

The chain joins TRBV6-5 to TRBJ2-7, with a tentative D call TRBD2 (6 bases). The CDR3 runs 14 residues. Trimming stripped 2 bases from V and 6 bases from J, with 14 bases between. Germline-derived CDR1 and CDR2 are MNHEY and SVGAGI. CDR3 amino acids: CASSYLWRDSEQYF. The CDR3 nucleotides are TGTGCCAGCAGTTACCTGTGGAGGGACTCCGAGCAGTACTTC.

This chain connects TRBV11-2 to TRBJ2-7; 11 bases fit TRBD2. Germline V gives CDR1 SGHAT, CDR2 FQNNGV. The J segment lost 4 bases and the V segment lost 5 bases, leaving 4 bases of the junction unmatched. CDR3 length: 14 amino acids. CDR3 loop: CASSHTSGSYEQYF. The CDR3 DNA sequence: TGTGCCAGCAGCCACACTAGCGGGAGTTACGAGCAGTACTTC.

This chain links TRBV6-5 with TRBJ1-6; 9 positions agree with TRBD1. The CDR3 is 16 amino acids. Germline CDR1 and CDR2: MNHEY and SVGAGI. Trimming took 2 bases from V and 5 from J; bases not matched to a gene: 4. The CDR3, as DNA: TGTGCCAGCAGTTACGGGACAGGGTTACATAATTCACCCCTCCACTTT. This sequence encodes CASSYGTGLHNSPLHF.

This chain connects TRBV4-1 to TRBJ1-5; 8 bases line up with TRBD1. The germline gives CDR1 MGHRA, CDR2 YSYEKL. With 3 bases clipped from V and 6 bases from J, the junction kept 1 base outside the gene matches. This CDR3 comprises 13 residues. The CDR3 region has the DNA TGCGCCAGCAGCCACAGGGGGCCTCAGCCCCAGCATTTT. This gives the protein CASSHRGPQPQHF.

For this clone: The same CDR3 can be traced to other DNA sequences in this sample. The gene calls are TRBV7-2 and TRBJ2-7; 12 positions match TRBD2. This CDR3 has 14 residues. From germline, CDR1 is SGHTA and CDR2 FQGNSA. Trimming removed 4 bases from V and 3 bases from J; junction bases left unmatched: 1. CDR3 bases: TGTGCCAGCAGCTCGGGACTAGCGGGCTACGAGCAGTACTTC. Translating gives CASSSGLAGYEQYF.

As DNA, the CDR3 is TGTGCCAGCAGCGTAGGGGGCTGGCTGAGCACTGAAGCTTTCTTT. Translating gives CASSVGGWLSTEAFF. The chain couples TRBV9 to TRBJ1-1; a weak D match, TRBD1 (5 bases). Germline CDR1 and CDR2: SGDLS and YYNGEE. V was cut by 0 bases and J by 4 bases, with 13 bases left in between. The CDR3 spans 15 residues.

About this clone: Other DNA sequences in this specimen translate into the identical CDR3. V gene TRBV29-1 combines with J gene TRBJ1-2; D might be TRBD1 (5 bases). The germline CDR1 and CDR2 sequences are SQVTM and ANQGSEA. V gave up 7 bases and J gave up 4 bases, with 10 bases separating them. The CDR3 covers 11 residues. For the CDR3, the DNA is TGCAGCGCTAGGGACCTCTATGGCTACACCTTC. Amino acids: CSARDLYGYTF.

Comment on this clone: Other nucleotide sequences from this sample produce the same CDR3. The chain couples TRBV7-6 to TRBJ2-7; D might be TRBD1 (6 bases). The CDR3 contains 12 residues. Trimming left V 0 bases short and J 7 bases short, with 7 bases between. Germline CDR1 SGHVS, CDR2 FNYEAQ. This CDR3 reads CASSLAGAEQYF. DNA for the CDR3: TGTGCCAGCAGCTTAGCGGGGGCTGAGCAGTACTTC.

The chain uses TRBV11-2 and TRBJ1-1, with D perhaps matching TRBD1 (6 bases). With 8 bases removed from V and 3 bases from J, the gap between germline ends came to 13 bases. CDR1 is SGHAT and CDR2 is FQNNGV in the germline V gene. The CDR3 consists of 13 residues. CDR3 region: CASSAGADTEAFF. In DNA form, the CDR3 reads TGTGCCAGCTCCGCAGGGGCGGACACTGAAGCTTTCTTT.

Comment on this clone: Other DNA sequences in the sample encode the same CDR3. The V gene is TRBV7-9, the J gene TRBJ2-3; D is undetermined. Per the germline V gene, CDR1 is SEHNR and CDR2 is FQNEAQ (reference sequence). Between the trimmed V and J ends, which lost 2 bases and 2 bases, there was a span of 5 bases. This CDR3 has 13 residues. CDR3 nucleotide sequence: TGTGCCAGCAGCTTAACTATCACAGATACGCAGTATTTT. This gives the protein CASSLTITDTQYF.

V usage is TRBV6-5 and J usage is TRBJ2-1; 9 positions match TRBD1. V lost 7 bases and J lost 5; bases outside the gene matches: 6. CDR3 length: 14 amino acids. Germline V CDR1 and CDR2: MNHEY, SVGAGI. The CDR3 DNA follows: TGTGCCAGCAATACAGGGGGCGAGGACAATGAGCAGTTCTTC. Residues: CASNTGGEDNEQFF.